This T cell receptor (beta chain) is from a study of T cell responses to AZD1222 COVID-19 vaccine. A note on this clone: Antigen specificity is unknown. The sample carries other DNA sequences with the same CDR3.

Regarding the study as a whole: Clonal diversity was possibly underestimated; the donors were predominantly white British and more often female. Nearly half of unique spike-specific TCRs reportedly avoided B.1.351 and B.1.1.7 mutated regions. All repertoire sampling was performed exclusively after the peak T cell response.

Method: immunoSEQ multiplex PCR; TCRdb's copy keeps in-frame clones and lacks some. The profile shows 130,000 or so clones, roughly nine tenths of them singletons. Here the sequenced sample was peripheral blood, taken on day 0 of AZD1222 vaccination. The clonotype comes from an adult in good health.

Here the CDR3 reads CASSLSMNTEAFF. In DNA form, the CDR3 reads TGTGCCAGCAGCCTCAGTATGAACACTGAAGCTTTCTTT. The genes are TRBV7-9 and TRBJ1-1; D gene ambiguous. Germline lookup yields CDR1 SEHNR and CDR2 FQNEAQ (reference sequence). V gave up 5 bases and J gave up 0 bases, with 7 bases separating them. CDR3 length: 13 amino acids.